The sequence of this TCR beta chain was determined in a study of shared clonotypes between healthy human individuals. Several immunoSEQ plates received, in even portions, the genomic DNA of each subset. The protocol was immunoSEQ multiplex PCR, while the TCRdb copy is restricted to in-frame clones and leaves out a portion. The repertoire holds 850,000 to 1,100,000 clones, with 70% to 80% as singletons. Whole-study findings and limits: The four-donor shared clonotypes exceeded non-shared clonotypes in generation probability, with non-shared ones scoring lower.

On this clone itself: Its specificity is not known.

V lost 8 bases and J 0 bases, leaving 12 bases between the germline ends. CDR1 is SNHLY, CDR2 FYNNEI, per germline. There are 14 residues in the CDR3. Sequencing was done on a sample of memory CD4+ T cells from PBMCs. The sample's subset: CD45RA-negative fraction. The chain is built from TRBV2 and TRBJ2-3; D is possibly TRBD2 (6 bases). The receptor's source is a man aged 18 to 29 in good health. Some clones in this sample may be carry-over from other donors' samples. This chain's CDR3 is CASEPGTSTDTQYF. The CDR3 bases are TGTGCCAGCGAGCCCGGGACTAGCACAGATACGCAGTATTTT.